These T cell receptor beta chains were read from a single sample in a study of Ad26.COV2.S vaccination and SARS-CoV-2 variants. Some clones are missing from TCRdb's copy, which holds only in-frame ones; the method was immunoSEQ multiplex PCR. The repertoire consists of approximately 500,000 clones, with 87% occurring once and the leading ten covering around 13%. Material: peripheral blood, obtained in a trial of Ad26.COV2.S vaccine versus placebo. The receptors stem from a person aged 18-65 years who received the Ad26.COV2.S COVID-19 vaccine or a placebo. The conserved cysteine and the conserved F or W are not part of the CDR3 here. The order of the fields is V gene, CDR3 length, CDR3 protein.

v_gene: TRBV13; len: 15; CDR3aa: ASSSKLAGGPVQTQY
v_gene: TRBV11-2; len: 15; CDR3aa: ASSPGTSGRATDTQY
v_gene: TRBV24-1; len: 14; CDR3aa: ATSQPGTRSYNEQF
v_gene: TRBV4-2; len: 18; CDR3aa: ASSQEPSSGSSKSTDTQY
v_gene: TRBV7-8; len: 12; CDR3aa: ASSLVPVPGPLH
v_gene: TRBV7-6; len: 14; CDR3aa: ASSYRTSGTHNEQF
v_gene: TRBV5-4; len: 12; CDR3aa: ASSWGLAGREQY
v_gene: TRBV4-3; len: 11; CDR3aa: ASSQSPSGRTY
v_gene: TRBV28; len: 11; CDR3aa: ASNRGGNSPLH
v_gene: TRBV6-5; len: 11; CDR3aa: ATSDRVTGELF
v_gene: TRBV5-4; len: 16; CDR3aa: ASSPPGLAGGLLNTQY
v_gene: TRBV27; len: 18; CDR3aa: ASSSKLRQGALGTNYGYT
v_gene: TRBV11-2; len: 13; CDR3aa: ASSLVSGVYNEQF
v_gene: TRBV6-2/TRBV6-3; len: 16; CDR3aa: ASSYSTGTGITYNEQF
v_gene: TRBV15; len: 14; CDR3aa: ATSRGPGRIPETQY
v_gene: TRBV7-9; len: 12; CDR3aa: ASSSDRGLVEAF
v_gene: TRBV7-7; len: 14; CDR3aa: ASSLGALLGGETQY
v_gene: TRBV18; len: 20; CDR3aa: ASSPILRFHRDGKGNTGELF
v_gene: TRBV6-4; len: 13; CDR3aa: ARRQTSGSSNEQF
v_gene: TRBV27; len: 11; CDR3aa: ASSPYRTDTQY
v_gene: TRBV5-1; len: 14; CDR3aa: ASSSTSGSASNEQF
v_gene: TRBV15; len: 13; CDR3aa: ATSRRLDRNNEQF
v_gene: TRBV7-2; len: 11; CDR3aa: ASSVQGSYEQY
v_gene: TRBV15; len: 11; CDR3aa: ATSRDGNTEAF
v_gene: TRBV30; len: 13; CDR3aa: AWILPRGGPGGYT
v_gene: TRBV28; len: 15; CDR3aa: ASSLRLMGGPAETQY
v_gene: TRBV4-3; len: 11; CDR3aa: ASSQEQGQPQH
v_gene: TRBV20-1; len: 9; CDR3aa: SAREPNEAF
v_gene: TRBV5-4; len: 12; CDR3aa: ASSPSGGNYGYT
v_gene: TRBV6-4; len: 11; CDR3aa: ANSQDSNNEQF
v_gene: TRBV29-1; len: 11; CDR3aa: SVDQGGNQPQH
v_gene: TRBV19; len: 12; CDR3aa: ASNRGGQGEKLF
v_gene: TRBV19; len: 13; CDR3aa: ASSIEASGIGEQY
v_gene: TRBV5-4; len: 12; CDR3aa: ASSLRDRAGEQY
v_gene: TRBV7-8; len: 12; CDR3aa: ASSWDRGGYGYT
v_gene: TRBV14; len: 13; CDR3aa: ASSLGVRRTGELF
v_gene: TRBV30; len: 10; CDR3aa: AWSSTMETQY